This T cell receptor beta chain was found in a study of neurological immune-mediated disorders. TCRdb independently ran MiXCR on the 5' RACE reads; one entry per CDR3 protein. The sample shows roughly 66,000 distinct CDR3 sequences, 4.5% to 6% of them seen only once. This clonotype has ten or more counts. From 2 million PBMCs stored at -80 C, the unsorted libraries were generated. This clonotype was sampled from a woman aged 70-85 years with multiple sclerosis. The source material was PBMCs.

CDR3 amino acids: CASSLGTSGATQYF. CDR3 DNA: TGTGCCAGCAGCTTGGGTACTAGCGGGGCTACCCAGTACTTC. V is TRBV7-3 and J is TRBJ2-5, with TRBD2 identical over 10 bases. The V gene end was trimmed by 3 bases and the J gene end by 8 bases; junction bases not matched to a gene: 6. Germline V gene lookup returns CDR1 SGHTA and CDR2 FQGTGA. This CDR3 is built from 14 residues.